This T cell receptor (beta chain) was documented in a study of T cell responses to AZD1222 COVID-19 vaccine. The study, taken as a whole, reports: Close to half of all spike-specific TCRs reportedly target regions of the variants that are unmutated. Females made up more of the donors, who were largely white British, and clonal diversity may have come out too low.

Comment on this clone: Its antigen is not identified.

Repertoires were generated with immunoSEQ multiplex PCR, while TCRdb's copy carries only in-frame clones and drops some. This repertoire shows about 150,000 clones, roughly nine tenths found once; its top ten account for 3% to 3.5%. V shed 7 bases, J shed 5 bases, and the junction held 8 bases outside the gene matches. CDR3 length: 14 amino acids. CDR1 and CDR2 (germline): SGHRS, YFSETQ. Sequences were derived from peripheral blood, sampled on day 0 of AZD1222 vaccination. The receptor's source is an adult in good health. The chain employs TRBV5-1 and TRBJ2-3; 9 nucleotides match TRBD2. CDR3 in DNA: TGCGCCAGCTTCGCGGGGGGGCGGATAGATACGCAGTATTTT. Amino acids: CASFAGGRIDTQYF.